The rows below give T cell receptor beta chains drawn from one sample of a study of human T cells and chemical hapten exposure. A single record per CDR3 protein comes from TCRdb applying MiXCR to the RACE reads. The sample includes around 85,000 distinct CDR3 sequences, 13% seen only once; the top ten take around 5.7%. The specimen was whole blood, collected in connection with sensitization to the hapten diphenylcyclopropenone (DPC). The receptors come from a woman between 45 and 65 years old with alopecia areata. Some clones in this sample may be carry-over from other donors' samples. Both conserved end residues are part of each CDR3. A D gene is named only where the DNA matches it firmly. Size is stated for part of the rows, as once, few or many counts, or as a class when the clone is expanded.

D gene	V gene	clone size	J gene	CDR3 DNA	CDR3 protein
NA	TRBV30	many	TRBJ1-5	TGTGCCTGTTCCACAGGGCCCAATCAGCCCCAGCATTTT	CACSTGPNQPQHF
TRBD1	TRBV13	many	TRBJ2-7	TGTGCCAGCAGCTTACAGGGGGCAGAAAACGAGCAGTACTTC	CASSLQGAENEQYF
NA	TRBV7-6	few	TRBJ2-3	TGTGCCAGTCAGGGCCAAGATACGCAGTATTTT	CASQGQDTQYF
TRBD2	TRBV29-1	NA	TRBJ2-7	TGCAGCTCTTCCGGGACTAGCGGGACCTACGAGCAGTACTTC	CSSSGTSGTYEQYF
NA	TRBV29-1	medium-sized	TRBJ1-1	TGCAGCGTTGATTGGAGGGACACTGAAGCTTTCTTT	CSVDWRDTEAFF
TRBD2	TRBV12-3/TRBV12-4	many	TRBJ2-1	TGTGCCAGCAGTTTAGATCCTCGACTAGCGGGAGGGCGGGGGTACAATGAGCAGTTCTTC	CASSLDPRLAGGRGYNEQFF
NA	TRBV3-1	many	TRBJ2-7	TGTGCCAGCAGCTATAAACCGGGACCAAGTTACGAGCAGTACTTC	CASSYKPGPSYEQYF
TRBD2	TRBV3-1	NA	TRBJ2-7	TGTGCCAGCAGCCAGACTAGCGGCTACGAGCAGTACTTC	CASSQTSGYEQYF
NA	TRBV7-9	many	TRBJ2-1	TGTGCCAGCAGCTTACTAGGACCGGGACACAATGAGCAGTTCTTC	CASSLLGPGHNEQFF
NA	TRBV2	many	TRBJ2-1	TGTGCCAGCAGTGCCCGGTGGAATGAGCAGTTCTTC	CASSARWNEQFF
TRBD2	TRBV27	NA	TRBJ2-1	TGTGCCAGCAGTTTTAGCGGGAATAGCAATGAGCAGTTCTTC	CASSFSGNSNEQFF
NA	TRBV29-1	many	TRBJ2-3	TGCAGCGTTGACGTCACAGATACGCAGTATTTT	CSVDVTDTQYF
NA	TRBV6-5	many	TRBJ1-1	TGTGCCAGCAGTCGAGGTGGGGCAAACACTGAAGCTTTCTTT	CASSRGGANTEAFF
NA	TRBV6-8	NA	TRBJ1-6	TGTGTCAGCACACTACAGGATTCACCCCTCCACTTT	CVSTLQDSPLHF
NA	TRBV12-3/TRBV12-4	NA	TRBJ1-1	TGTGCCAGCAGTGTACCAGGGTTTTCAGCTTTCTTT	CASSVPGFSAFF
NA	TRBV7-2	many	TRBJ2-2	TGTGCCAGCAGCGTGGGGCGGGCTAACACCGGGGAGCTGTTTTTT	CASSVGRANTGELFF
TRBD2	TRBV29-1	NA	TRBJ2-3	TGCAGCGTTGCACTAGCGGGAGCAGATACGCAGTATTTT	CSVALAGADTQYF
TRBD2	TRBV5-1	many	TRBJ2-1	TGCGCCAGCAGCCCGGACGGGACTAGCGGGAGGGAGCAGTTCTTC	CASSPDGTSGREQFF
NA	TRBV10-2	many	TRBJ2-5	TGCGCCAGCAGTGTGGGGGAAGAGACCCAGTACTTC	CASSVGEETQYF
NA	TRBV12-3/TRBV12-4	NA	TRBJ1-1	TGTGCCAGCAGTCAAGTGGGGTACACTGAAGCTTTCTTT	CASSQVGYTEAFF
TRBD1	TRBV11-2	many	TRBJ1-1	TGTGCCAGCAGACTGGACAGGAGGGACACTGAAGCTTTCTTT	CASRLDRRDTEAFF
NA	TRBV28	many	TRBJ2-3	TGTGCCAGCAGTTACCCCCTAAAGGTGGAGGCCACAGATACGCAGTATTTT	CASSYPLKVEATDTQYF
NA	TRBV7-9	many	TRBJ2-5	TGTGCCAGCAGCCCGCGGGTCGAGACCCAGTACTTC	CASSPRVETQYF
NA	TRBV6-1	many	TRBJ1-2	TGTGCCAGCAGGACAGTTCCTAACTATGGCTACACCTTC	CASRTVPNYGYTF
NA	TRBV5-1	few	TRBJ2-7	TGCGCCAGCAGCTCGAGAGACTACGAGCAGTACTTC	CASSSRDYEQYF
NA	TRBV5-1	NA	TRBJ1-1	TGCGCCAGCAGCTTGGCCCCCGGGGACACTGAAGCTTTCTTT	CASSLAPGDTEAFF
NA	TRBV6-6	many	TRBJ2-3	TGTGCCAGCAGTTACCTAGCGCCAGGGACAGATACGCAGTATTTT	CASSYLAPGTDTQYF
NA	TRBV19	few	TRBJ1-4	TGTGCCAGTAGTCTAAGACAAGGTGATAATGAAAAACTGTTTTTT	CASSLRQGDNEKLFF
NA	TRBV9	few	TRBJ2-5	TGTGCCAGCAGCCCCCGACTTTTGGGCGAGACCCAGTACTTC	CASSPRLLGETQYF
NA	TRBV3-1	NA	TRBJ1-6	TGTGCCAGCAGCCAAGCCGGGCAAAATAATTCACCCCTCCACTTT	CASSQAGQNNSPLHF
NA	TRBV20-1	NA	TRBJ2-1	TGCAGTGCTTCGGACTACAATGAGCAGTTCTTC	CSASDYNEQFF
NA	TRBV7-6	few	TRBJ2-1	TGTGCCAGCAGCCCGTTCACTCAGATTCATGAGCAGTTCTTC	CASSPFTQIHEQFF
NA	TRBV12-3/TRBV12-4	many	TRBJ1-3	TGTGCCAGCAGTGACACAGGGAGAGCTGGAAACACCATATATTTT	CASSDTGRAGNTIYF
NA	TRBV28	many	TRBJ1-5	TGTGCCAGCATTTCGGACAGTGATAGCAATCAGCCCCAGCATTTT	CASISDSDSNQPQHF
TRBD1	TRBV20-1	few	TRBJ2-7	TGCAGTGCTAGCCGGGACAGGAACTACGAGCAGTACTTC	CSASRDRNYEQYF
TRBD1	TRBV20-1	NA	TRBJ1-4	TGCAGTGCTAGAATCCCGGGACAGGGGAATGAAAAACTGTTTTTT	CSARIPGQGNEKLFF
NA	TRBV14	NA	TRBJ1-2	TGTGCCAGCAGCCAAGACAGGGCGATGGATGGCTACACCTTC	CASSQDRAMDGYTF
NA	TRBV7-9	NA	TRBJ2-4	TGTGCCAGCAGCTCGGGACATTCAAACATTCAGTACTTC	CASSSGHSNIQYF
NA	TRBV7-3	NA	TRBJ2-7	TGTGCCAGCAGCCAAACCTCGGGGGTTCCCTACGAGCAGTACTTC	CASSQTSGVPYEQYF
NA	TRBV11-2	NA	TRBJ2-1	TGTGCCAGCAGCTTCGGGAGTACTCACAATGAGCAGTTCTTC	CASSFGSTHNEQFF
TRBD2	TRBV19	many	TRBJ2-1	TGTGCCAGTAGTACCTTGTTGAGCGGGAGATCCCACAATGAGCAGTTCTTC	CASSTLLSGRSHNEQFF
NA	TRBV20-1	NA	TRBJ2-3	TGCAGTGCTAGATCAGGGAGCACAGATACGCAGTATTTT	CSARSGSTDTQYF
NA	TRBV5-1	NA	TRBJ1-2	TGCGCCAGCAGCTCCGGGGGCATCACCAACTATGGCTACACCTTC	CASSSGGITNYGYTF
NA	TRBV29-1	NA	TRBJ2-5	TGCAGCGTTGGATCCCCGGGACATTGGGAGACCCAGTACTTC	CSVGSPGHWETQYF
TRBD1	TRBV18	many	TRBJ1-2	TGTGCCAGCTCATCCAACCTACCGGGACAGGGGTCTGGCTACACCTTC	CASSSNLPGQGSGYTF
NA	TRBV5-5	many	TRBJ1-1	TGTGCCAGCAGCCGAGAAACAGGGTTTACGAGCACTGAAGCTTTCTTT	CASSRETGFTSTEAFF
NA	TRBV20-1	many	TRBJ1-5	TGCAGTGCCAGGAGTGGAACCTCACGGAATCAGCCCCAGCATTTT	CSARSGTSRNQPQHF
TRBD2	TRBV11-1	few	TRBJ2-1	TGTGCCAGCAGGGAGAGCGGGAGGGCCTACAATGAGCAGTTCTTC	CASRESGRAYNEQFF
NA	TRBV18	few	TRBJ1-1	TGTGCCAGCTCACCACAGTACATGAACACTGAAGCTTTCTTT	CASSPQYMNTEAFF
TRBD2	TRBV12-3/TRBV12-4	few	TRBJ2-1	TGTGCCAGCAGTTTAGCTCTAGCGGGAGAAAATGGGCAGTTCTTC	CASSLALAGENGQFF
NA	TRBV7-6	NA	TRBJ2-5	TGTGCCAGCAGCAGGAGGGCCTTGTCAGAGACCCAGTACTTC	CASSRRALSETQYF
NA	TRBV12-3/TRBV12-4	many	TRBJ1-1	TGTGCCAGCAGAAGTCGGGGTCGCACTGAAGCTTTCTTT	CASRSRGRTEAFF
NA	TRBV9	many	TRBJ2-2	TGTGCCAGCAGCCCCCTAGGGCGTACAAAGAACACCGGGGAGCTGTTTTTT	CASSPLGRTKNTGELFF